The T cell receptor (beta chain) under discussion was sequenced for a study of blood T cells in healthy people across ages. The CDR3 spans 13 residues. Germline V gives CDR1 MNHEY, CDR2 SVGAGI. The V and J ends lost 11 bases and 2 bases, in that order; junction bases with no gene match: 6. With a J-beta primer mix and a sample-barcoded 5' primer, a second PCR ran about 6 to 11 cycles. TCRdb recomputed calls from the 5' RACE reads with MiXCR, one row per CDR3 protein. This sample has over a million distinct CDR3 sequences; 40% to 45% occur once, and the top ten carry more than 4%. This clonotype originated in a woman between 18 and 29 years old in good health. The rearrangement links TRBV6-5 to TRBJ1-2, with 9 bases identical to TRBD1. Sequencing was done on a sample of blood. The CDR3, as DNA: TGTGCCGCCCGGGACAGGGCGAACTATGGCTACACCTTC. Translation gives CAARDRANYGYTF.